These 9 T cell receptor beta chains were sequenced from one sample in a study of identical twins. From the 5' RACE reads, TCRdb called clonotypes with MiXCR, one entry per CDR3 protein. The repertoire holds about 900,000 distinct CDR3 sequences, with 12% as singletons. This sample was shared with a second study, whose subject was yellow fever vaccine responses in identical twins.

Material for sequencing was PBMCs. These TCRs come from a woman younger than 35 in good health.

This clonotype has only a few counts. V is TRBV6-1 and J is TRBJ2-7; the D is unclear. The CDR3 loop spans 13 amino acids. The V gene lost 7 bases and the J gene lost 5 bases, with 15 bases spanning the gap. Looked up from germline, CDR1 is MNHNS and CDR2 is SASEGT. CDR3 amino acids: CASNRNRYHEQYV. CDR3 nucleotide sequence: TGTGCCAGCAACCGAAACAGATACCACGAGCAGTACGTC.

The table lists this clonotype with many counts. The rearrangement uses TRBV24-1 and TRBJ1-4; D gene ambiguous. The ends were cut back, 0 bases at V and 7 bases at J, with 11 bases in the middle. The CDR3 runs 15 residues. Germline CDR1 reads KGHDR; CDR2 reads SFDVKD. The CDR3 coding sequence is TGTGCCACCAGTGATTTGGGTGATACCGTTGAAAAACTGTTTTTT. Its translation is CATSDLGDTVEKLFF.

This clonotype was seen a few times. The CDR3, as DNA: TGTGCCAGCGGGAGGACAGACGTGACGATTAACTATGGCTACACCTTC. This sequence encodes CASGRTDVTINYGYTF. The chain uses TRBV7-9 and TRBJ1-2, with a possible D match to TRBD1 (6 bases). The CDR3 is 16 amino acids. With 8 bases removed from V and 1 base from J, the gap between germline ends came to 20 bases. In germline, CDR1 is SEHNR, CDR2 FQNEAQ (reference sequence).

This clonotype was observed a handful of times. The V and J genes are TRBV29-1 and TRBJ2-2, with TRBD2 identical over 8 bases. Unmatched junction bases numbered 11, after V lost 3 bases and J lost 2 bases. Per germline, CDR1 SQVTM and CDR2 ANQGSEA. The CDR3 consists of 17 residues. The CDR3 DNA follows: TGCAGCGTTGATTTCTGGGGTAGCGGGGAAAACACCGGGGAGCTGTTTTTT. Residues: CSVDFWGSGENTGELFF.

In this sample, this clonotype turned up a few times. J is TRBJ2-1 and V is TRBV12-3 or TRBV12-4; TRBD2 matches 13 bases. The CDR3 is 17 amino acids. Losses at the gene ends were 6 bases for V and 4 bases for J; bases not matched to a gene: 9. The CDR3: CASRRLAGGSPYNEQFF. The CDR3 nucleotides read TGTGCCAGCAGACGACTAGCGGGAGGCTCACCGTACAATGAGCAGTTCTTC.

This clonotype has just a few counts. The V call is TRBV9, the J call TRBJ2-2, with D perhaps being TRBD1 or TRBD2 (5 bases each). Germline V gives CDR1 SGDLS, CDR2 YYNGEE. V was cut by 0 bases and J by 6 bases, with 18 bases left in between. This CDR3 contains 17 residues. This CDR3 reads CASSVGGFGGRPGELFF. Here the CDR3 DNA reads TGTGCCAGCAGCGTAGGGGGTTTTGGGGGTAGGCCCGGGGAGCTGTTTTTT. The full variable domain, in which reference TRBV9 and TRBJ2-2 provide the parts outside the CDR3, is DSGVTQTPKHLITATGQRVTLRCSPRSGDLSVYWYQQSLDQGLQFLIQYYNGEERAKGNILERFSAQQFPDLHSELNLSSLELGDSALYFCASSVGGFGGRPGELFFGEGSRLTVL.

This sequence joins TRBV11-1 and TRBJ2-1, with unresolved D. The V end was cut by 1 base, the J end by 0 bases, with 10 bases between. The CDR3 sequence is 16 residues long. Germline loops: CDR1 SGHAT, CDR2 FQDESV (reference sequence). CDR3 in amino acids: CASSLETQSSYNEQFF. CDR3 coding DNA: TGTGCCAGCAGCTTAGAGACGCAAAGCTCCTACAATGAGCAGTTCTTC.

In its sample, this clonotype was seen a few times. The rearrangement joins TRBV20-1 to TRBJ2-1; TRBD1 aligns across 7 bases. Per the germline V gene, CDR1 is DFQATT and CDR2 is SNEGSKA (reference sequence). The CDR3 extends over 12 amino acids. The V segment lost 5 bases and the J segment 10 bases; nucleotides outside the gene matches: 8. The CDR3, as DNA: TGCAGTGCTCCCCGTAGGGGGCTCGAGCAGTTCTTC. Encoded protein: CSAPRRGLEQFF.

This clonotype appeared many times. The rearrangement links TRBV10-3 to TRBJ2-1; 8 bases match TRBD1. Losses at the gene ends were 7 bases for V and 2 bases for J; bases not matched to a gene: 4. Germline loops: CDR1 ENHRY, CDR2 SYGVKD. The CDR3 totals 14 residues. The CDR3 reads CAITGQGTYNEQFF. The CDR3 DNA sequence: TGTGCCATCACTGGACAGGGAACCTACAATGAGCAGTTCTTC.